The 28 T cell receptor beta chains in this list originate from one sample, sequenced in a study of CXCR3-negative and CXCR3-positive naive CD8 T cells. Their specific antigens are unknown. UMI-tagged TRB cDNA libraries were built via 5' RACE. From its re-call of the 5' RACE reads, TCRdb lists each CDR3 protein once, without DNA. Recorded here are about 150,000 distinct CDR3 sequences; the top ten clones represent under 0.5%. Broader study findings: The TRB CDR3s that CXCR3-positive naive cells carried were more hydrophobic than those of CXCR3-negative naive cells.

The specimen sequenced was naive CXCR3+ CD8+ T cells from blood. The subset is: CD45RO-CCR7+CD27+CD95- naive CD8+ T cells expressing CXCR3 (TNR3+). These receptors originate from a human donor in good health. Some clones in this sample may be carry-over from other donors' samples.

The chain recombines TRBV28 with TRBJ2-5; TCRdb's D call, TRBD1, is unchecked because there is no DNA. Germline CDR1 MDHEN, CDR2 SYDVKM. The CDR3 sequence is 12 residues long. CDR3 sequence: CASRQGDETQYF.

The rearrangement links TRBV5-8 to TRBJ1-1. Per germline, CDR1 SGHTS and CDR2 YDEGEE. The CDR3 has 15 residues. The CDR3 protein is CASSPDGSWVTEAFF.

The chain has TRBV11-2 and TRBJ2-5; TCRdb picks TRBD2, but there is no DNA to check that call. The CDR3 contains 16 residues. Germline V gene sequence: CDR1 SGHAT, CDR2 FQNNGV. The CDR3 sequence is CASSSAPGLALETQYF.

The chain combines TRBV10-2 with TRBJ1-5. This CDR3 comprises 17 residues. Germline V gene sequence: CDR1 WSHSY, CDR2 SAAADI. The CDR3 loop reads CASSYVPKEDNNQPQHF.

V gene TRBV15 combines with J gene TRBJ2-5; TCRdb returns TRBD1, unconfirmable since there is no DNA. Germline V gene lookup returns CDR1 LNHNV and CDR2 YYDKDF (reference sequence). The CDR3 length is 14 residues. This chain's CDR3 is CATSKDRGIETQYF.

V is TRBV5-5 and J is TRBJ2-7; TCRdb lists TRBD1, though no DNA is available to test this call. This CDR3 region has 16 residues. CDR1 SGHKS and CDR2 YYEKEE come from the germline V gene (reference sequence). The CDR3: CASSTGTGGSKGEQYF.

The V gene is TRBV7-9, the J gene TRBJ2-1; TCRdb's D call, TRBD2, is unchecked because there is no DNA. The CDR3 is made up of 12 amino acids. Germline CDR1 SEHNR, CDR2 FQNEAQ (reference sequence). The CDR3 sequence: CASSLASGEQFF.

The J gene is TRBJ1-1, the V gene TRBV30. Per the germline V gene, CDR1 is GTSNPN and CDR2 is SVGIG (reference sequence). CDR3 size: 14 residues. CDR3 region: CACGVQGLGTEAFF.

V gene TRBV7-2 combines with J gene TRBJ2-5; checking the TCRdb D call of TRBD2 is not possible without DNA. This CDR3 comprises 15 residues. Germline V gene lookup returns CDR1 SGHTA and CDR2 FQGNSA. CDR3 amino acids: CASSLTEWPSETQYF.

The CDR3 loop reads CASSYEGNTEAFF. The chain combines TRBV6-5 with TRBJ1-1. CDR1 is MNHEY, CDR2 SVGAGI, per germline. This CDR3 is 13 amino acids long.

The chain links TRBV12-3 or TRBV12-4 to TRBJ2-5; TCRdb's assignment of TRBD2 cannot be checked, as there is no DNA. The CDR3 runs to 14 residues. This chain's CDR3 is CASSFPSIEETQYF.

The chain joins TRBV20-1 to TRBJ2-1. CDR1 is DFQATT and CDR2 is SNEGSKA in the germline V gene (reference sequence). The CDR3 spans 13 residues. The CDR3 spells CSARDLGYNEQFF.

The chain joins TRBV9 to TRBJ1-6; without DNA, the TCRdb call of TRBD1 cannot be checked. CDR1 is SGDLS, CDR2 YYNGEE, per germline. This CDR3 is built from 16 residues. CDR3 sequence reads: CASSEGTVTYNSPLHF.

The chain combines TRBV11-2 with TRBJ2-7. The CDR3 has 14 residues. CDR1 and CDR2 (germline): SGHAT, FQNNGV. This CDR3 reads CASSLATGVYEQYF.

The chain recombines TRBV6-5 with TRBJ2-1; there is no DNA to check the TCRdb D call of TRBD1. CDR3 length equals 14 residues. Germline V lookup: CDR1 MNHEY, CDR2 SVGAGI. CDR3 sequence reads: CASSYSTGRDEQFF.

The chain couples TRBV29-1 to TRBJ2-7; the TCRdb call, TRBD1, lacks DNA for checking. The CDR3 loop spans 14 amino acids. Germline V gene data show CDR1 as SQVTM and CDR2 as ANQGSEA. CDR3 residues: CSVIVWDRDYEQYF.

The chain combines TRBV5-1 with TRBJ2-6. Looked up from germline, CDR1 is SGHRS and CDR2 is YFSETQ. The CDR3 covers 17 residues. This CDR3 is CASSLARVYSGANVLTF.

The rearrangement links TRBV20-1 to TRBJ2-7; TCRdb's D call, TRBD2, is unchecked because there is no DNA. The germline V gene encodes CDR1 DFQATT and CDR2 SNEGSKA (reference sequence). The length of the CDR3 is 16 residues. CDR3: CSASYPHRAGSYEQYF.

The V and J genes are TRBV3-1 and TRBJ2-2; absent DNA, TCRdb's TRBD2 call cannot be checked. CDR3 size: 18 residues. Germline assignment: CDR1 LGHDT and CDR2 YNNKEL (reference sequence). CDR3 sequence reads: CASSHVSERRPDTGELFF.

The rearrangement uses TRBV6-6 and TRBJ2-4. The CDR3 consists of 14 residues. CDR1 and CDR2 from the germline V gene are MNHNY and SVGAGI (reference sequence). CDR3 region: CASSLGWAKNIQYF.

The chain carries TRBV13 and TRBJ2-1. Germline V gene data show CDR1 as PRHDT and CDR2 as FYEKMQ (reference sequence). The CDR3 spans 13 residues. The CDR3 region is CASSPSRDNEQFF.

V usage is TRBV28 and J usage is TRBJ1-2. The germline CDR1 and CDR2 sequences are MDHEN and SYDVKM. The CDR3 totals 16 residues. The CDR3 spells CASREYVADANYGYTF.

This sequence joins TRBV12-5 and TRBJ2-2; the D call of TRBD1 rests on TCRdb alone, since no DNA is present to check it. The CDR3 contains 15 residues. Germline CDR1 and CDR2: LGHNT and FRNRAP. CDR3: CASGLGSGLAGELFF.

The chain is built from TRBV12-3 or TRBV12-4 and TRBJ2-3; there is no DNA to check the TCRdb D call of TRBD2. The CDR3 runs 16 residues. CDR3 loop: CASSFPGTSDRDTQYF.

The rearrangement links TRBV7-6 to TRBJ2-5; TCRdb names TRBD2, which stays unverified in the absence of DNA. The CDR3 totals 14 residues. Germline CDR1 SGHVS, CDR2 FNYEAQ. The CDR3 spells CASSFLAGGGDQYF.

The chain is built from TRBV5-1 and TRBJ1-2; TCRdb selects TRBD1, and the lack of DNA leaves this call unchecked. Germline CDR1 SGHRS, CDR2 YFSETQ. This CDR3 comprises 16 residues. CDR3 loop: CASSLFGGQTEEGYTF. The variable domain in full, completed from reference TRBV5-1 and TRBJ1-2, reads KAGVTQTPRYLIKTRGQQVTLSCSPISGHRSVSWYQQTPGQGLQFLFEYFSETQRNKGNFPGRFSGRQFSNSRSEMNVSTLELGDSALYLCASSLFGGQTEEGYTFGSGTRLTVV.

The chain uses TRBV29-1 and TRBJ2-5; TCRdb proposes TRBD1, but this gene call is untestable without DNA. CDR1 is SQVTM and CDR2 is ANQGSEA in the germline V gene. The CDR3 contains 15 residues. CDR3 loop: CSVVMPHDRQETQYF.

V usage is TRBV11-3 and J usage is TRBJ2-1; TCRdb indicates TRBD1, and absent DNA this call remains unverified. Germline CDR1 is SGHNT and CDR2 is YENEEA. This CDR3 spans 13 amino acids. CDR3 protein: CASSSRLANEQFF.